Presented here are 19 T cell receptor beta chains from one specimen sequenced in a study of T cell responses to AZD1222 COVID-19 vaccine. This table comes from immunoSEQ multiplex PCR, and its TCRdb copy is limited to in-frame clones, with some not included. The sample records more than 85,000 clones, approximately 88% being singletons. Sample: peripheral blood, taken on day 0 of AZD1222 vaccination. All receptors derive from an adult in good health.

The J gene is TRBJ2-3, the V gene TRBV9; D may correspond to TRBD1 or TRBD2 (7 bases each). CDR3 size: 16 residues. V was clipped by 6 bases and J by 2 bases, with 19 bases between them. Germline CDR1 reads SGDLS; CDR2 reads YYNGEE. CDR3 sequence: CASNDHPGGATDTQYF. DNA of the CDR3: TGTGCCAGCAACGATCACCCAGGGGGGGCCACAGATACGCAGTATTTT.

The CDR3 bases are TGCGCCAGCAGTGAGTCCAGTCGGCCGGGTGAGCAGTTCTTC. It translates to CASSESSRPGEQFF. This sequence joins TRBV10-2 and TRBJ2-1, with D unclear. Trimming left V 0 bases short and J 9 bases short, with 12 bases between. CDR3 length equals 14 residues. Germline CDR1 WSHSY, CDR2 SAAADI.

This chain joins TRBV19 and TRBJ1-2; TRBD1 matches at 9 bases. V was clipped by 6 bases and J by 1 base; unmatched bases: 0. This CDR3 has 13 amino acids. The germline gives CDR1 LNHDA, CDR2 SQIVND (reference sequence). The CDR3 spells CASRGQGNYGYTF. The CDR3 DNA reads TGTGCCAGTAGGGGACAGGGTAACTATGGCTACACCTTC.

The chain couples TRBV7-3 to TRBJ2-3; D unresolved. The CDR3 is 12 residues long. V lost 5 bases, J lost 6 bases, and 9 bases lay in between. Germline V lookup: CDR1 SGHTA, CDR2 FQGTGA. CDR3 region: CASSPNGDTQYF. In DNA, the CDR3 is TGTGCCAGCAGCCCCAACGGGGATACGCAGTATTTT.

This rearrangement joins TRBV29-1 to TRBJ1-6; D may be TRBD1 (5 bases). CDR1 is SQVTM and CDR2 is ANQGSEA in the germline V gene. V gave up 5 bases and J gave up 7 bases, with 12 bases separating them. The CDR3 has 13 residues. The CDR3 nucleotides are TGCAGCGTTCGTGACAGCGGGAATTCACCCCTCCACTTT. It codes for CSVRDSGNSPLHF.

The chain links TRBV3-1 (or the pseudogene TRBV3-2) to TRBJ1-6, with 7 bases aligning to TRBD1. The CDR3 is made up of 14 amino acids. V lost 4 bases, J lost 6 bases, and 3 bases stayed unmatched. Germline V CDR1 and CDR2: LGHDT, YNNKEL (reference sequence). The CDR3 sequence is CASSLQGVNSPLHF. CDR3 sequence (DNA): TGTGCCAGCAGCCTTCAGGGGGTTAATTCACCCCTCCACTTT.

J is TRBJ2-1 and V is TRBV28; D possibly corresponds to TRBD2 (5 bases). The CDR3 spans 13 residues. From germline, CDR1 is MDHEN and CDR2 SYDVKM. Trimming took 6 bases from V and 9 from J, leaving 15 bases between them. The CDR3 DNA sequence: TGTGCCAGCAGCCCATCTTGGGGAGCTGAGCAGTTCTTC. This gives the protein CASSPSWGAEQFF.

The rearrangement links TRBV10-2 to TRBJ2-7; a possible D gene is TRBD2 (7 bases). The ends were cut back, 7 bases at V and 6 bases at J, with 19 bases in the middle. CDR1 and CDR2 (germline): WSHSY, SAAADI. This CDR3 spans 14 amino acids. DNA of the CDR3: TGCGCCAGCAAGACAGGCGGGAGTGTTGGCGAGCAGTACTTC. Translating it yields CASKTGGSVGEQYF.

V is TRBV3-1 (or the pseudogene TRBV3-2) and J is TRBJ2-7, with 12 bases that match TRBD2. Unmatched junction bases numbered 5, after V lost 4 bases and J lost 7 bases. Germline-derived CDR1 and CDR2 are LGHDT and YNNKEL (reference sequence). This CDR3 has 14 amino acids. The CDR3 reads CASSPGLAGREQYF. The DNA of the CDR3 is TGTGCCAGCAGCCCGGGACTAGCGGGTAGGGAGCAGTACTTC.

This rearrangement joins TRBV9 to TRBJ1-6; 12 nucleotides align to TRBD1. The CDR3 covers 16 residues. CDR1 is SGDLS, CDR2 YYNGEE, per germline. Trimming removed 0 bases from V and 14 bases from J; junction bases left unmatched: 9. The CDR3 loop reads CASSVASGDRGLSLHF. The CDR3 region has the DNA TGTGCCAGCAGCGTAGCTTCGGGGGACAGGGGGCTTTCCCTCCACTTT.

In its sample, this clone was seen once. V and J are TRBV27 and TRBJ1-6; TRBD1 aligns across 7 bases. J lost 12 bases, V lost 5 bases, and 4 bases had no gene match. CDR3 length: 12 amino acids. Germline loops: CDR1 MNHEY, CDR2 SMNVEV (reference sequence). The CDR3 nucleotides are TGTGCCAGCAGTCAGGGGGGGGGACCCCTCCACTTT. Residues: CASSQGGGPLHF.

This chain links TRBV21-1 with TRBJ2-2; TRBD1 is the table's D call and was not checked against the DNA. TRBV21-1 counts as a pseudogene. CDR3 length equals 15 residues. CDR3 protein: CASSNWPQGTGELFF. The CDR3 DNA reads TGTGCCAGCAGCAATTGGCCACAGGGGACCGGGGAGCTGTTTTTT.

The chain links TRBV5-4 to TRBJ1-2; 8 nucleotides match TRBD1. Trimming at V came to 4 bases and at J to 0 bases, leaving 2 bases not matched to a gene. Germline V gene data show CDR1 as SGHNT and CDR2 as YYREEE (reference sequence). The CDR3 sequence is 14 residues long. Written as DNA, the CDR3 is TGTGCCAGCAGCCTGACAGGGGCTAACTATGGCTACACCTTC. This codes for CASSLTGANYGYTF. Drawing the rest from reference TRBV5-4 and TRBJ1-2, the complete variable domain is ETGVTQSPTHLIKTRGQQVTLRCSSQSGHNTVSWYQQALGQGPQFIFQYYREEENGRGNFPPRFSGLQFPNYSSELNVNALELDDSALYLCASSLTGANYGYTFGSGTRLTVV.

CDR3 amino acids: CASSFGGELPNYGYTF. CDR3 bases: TGTGCCAGCAGCTTCGGGGGTGAACTCCCTAACTATGGCTACACCTTC. V usage is TRBV7-9 and J usage is TRBJ1-2; D is perhaps TRBD1 (5 bases). Trimming left V 3 bases short and J 0 bases short, with 14 bases between. Germline V gene lookup returns CDR1 SEHNR and CDR2 FQNEAQ (reference sequence). This CDR3 has 16 amino acids.

The CDR3: CASSPGTSGMYNEQFF. The CDR3 bases are TGCGCCAGCAGCCCCGGGACTAGCGGGATGTACAATGAGCAGTTCTTC. V is TRBV5-1 and J is TRBJ2-1; 13 bases line up with TRBD2. Per the germline V gene, CDR1 is SGHRS and CDR2 is YFSETQ. V trimming: 4 bases; J trimming: 4 bases; junction bases outside the gene matches: 5. The CDR3 consists of 16 residues.

In this sample, this clone turned up a few times. The chain carries TRBV14 and TRBJ2-7; D possibly corresponds to TRBD2 (5 bases). CDR1 and CDR2 (germline): SGHDN, FVKESK. The V end lost 6 bases, the J end lost 1 base, and 13 bases lay between the germline ends. This CDR3 spans 14 amino acids. CDR3 sequence: CASSPGSLSYEQYF. The CDR3, as DNA: TGTGCCAGCAGTCCGGGATCTTTGTCCTACGAGCAGTACTTC.

V usage is TRBV3-1 (or the pseudogene TRBV3-2) and J usage is TRBJ2-3, with D tentatively TRBD2 (6 bases). CDR3 length: 15 residues. V shed 1 base and J shed 5 bases, with 13 bases lying between them. CDR1 LGHDT and CDR2 YNNKEL come from the germline V gene (reference sequence). DNA for the CDR3: TGTGCCAGCAGCCAAGTGGGACTGGGTATAGATACGCAGTATTTT. Translation gives CASSQVGLGIDTQYF.

The chain joins TRBV10-3 to TRBJ2-1; the match to TRBD2 covers 7 bases. This CDR3 has 17 amino acids. Germline CDR1 reads ENHRY; CDR2 reads SYGVKD. The V and J ends lost 3 bases and 1 base, in that order; junction bases with no gene match: 9. The CDR3: CAISESGTTASYNEQFF. Here the CDR3 DNA reads TGTGCCATCAGTGAATCCGGGACTACGGCATCCTACAATGAGCAGTTCTTC.

V gene TRBV12-3 or TRBV12-4 combines with J gene TRBJ1-5, with TRBD1 identical over 8 bases. Trimming cost V 6 bases and J 5 bases; bases outside gene matches: 0. This CDR3 comprises 12 residues. The DNA of the CDR3 is TGTGCCAGCAGGACAGGGGATCAGCCCCAGCATTTT. It encodes CASRTGDQPQHF.